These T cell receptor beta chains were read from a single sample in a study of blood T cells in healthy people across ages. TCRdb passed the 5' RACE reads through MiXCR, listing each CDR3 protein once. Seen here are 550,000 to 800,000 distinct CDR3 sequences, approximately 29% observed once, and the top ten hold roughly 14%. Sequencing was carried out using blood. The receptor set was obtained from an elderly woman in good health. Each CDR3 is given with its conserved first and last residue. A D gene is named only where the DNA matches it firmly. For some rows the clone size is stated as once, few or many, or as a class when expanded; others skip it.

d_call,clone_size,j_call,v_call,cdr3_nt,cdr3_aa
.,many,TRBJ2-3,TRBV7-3,TGTGCCAGCAGCTCCCGTAGGGGTCCAGATACGCAGTATTTT,CASSSRRGPDTQYF
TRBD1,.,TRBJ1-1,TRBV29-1,TGCAGCACGGGGACAGGGCCACACACTGAAGCTTTCTTT,CSTGTGPHTEAFF
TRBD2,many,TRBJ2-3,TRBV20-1,TGCAGTGCTAGAACGAGCCGGACTAGCGGGGGGCTCACAGATACGCAGTATTTT,CSARTSRTSGGLTDTQYF
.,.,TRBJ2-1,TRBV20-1,TGCAGTGCTACTCAAGTGGGGGGAAGGGGACACAATGAGCAGTTCTTC,CSATQVGGRGHNEQFF
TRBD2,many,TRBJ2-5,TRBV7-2,TGTGCCAGCAGCTTAGGGCGACTAGCGGGGGCCAGCCAAGAGACCCAGTACTTC,CASSLGRLAGASQETQYF
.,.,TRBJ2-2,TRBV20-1,TGCAGTGCTAGAGGCCCCCCACGGGGGCGTACCGGGGAGCTGTTTTTT,CSARGPPRGRTGELFF
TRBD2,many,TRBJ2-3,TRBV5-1,TGCGCCAGCAGTACCGGGACTAGCTCAGATACGCAGTATTTT,CASSTGTSSDTQYF
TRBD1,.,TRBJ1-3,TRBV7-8,TGTGCCAGCAGCTTAGTTTTGGACAGGGTTAAGGGAAACACCATATATTTT,CASSLVLDRVKGNTIYF
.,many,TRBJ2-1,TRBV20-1,TGCAGTGCTGCTCCCGGGCGTCGGGGGTCGATTTACAATGAGCAGTTCTTC,CSAAPGRRGSIYNEQFF
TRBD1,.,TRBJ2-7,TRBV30,TGTGCCTGGAGTGTAAACAGGGGGCCCTCCTACGAGCAGTACTTC,CAWSVNRGPSYEQYF
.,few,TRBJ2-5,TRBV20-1,TGCAGTGCTAATCCGGGTCCTAGGAATGAGCAGTACTTC,CSANPGPRNEQYF
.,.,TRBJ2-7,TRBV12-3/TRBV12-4,TGTGCCAGCAGTTTAGATAGAGTCAGAGAATACGAGCAATACTTC,CASSLDRVREYEQYF
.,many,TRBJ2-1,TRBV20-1,TGCAGTGCTACGTACCGCGCCTCGAGGGGTGGGGAGCAGTTCTTC,CSATYRASRGGEQFF
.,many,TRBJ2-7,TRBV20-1,TGCAGTGCCCAGGGTGGCAGCCCCTACGAGCAGTACTTC,CSAQGGSPYEQYF
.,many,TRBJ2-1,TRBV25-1,TGTGCCAGCAGTGACTTCATGAATGAGCAGTTCTTC,CASSDFMNEQFF
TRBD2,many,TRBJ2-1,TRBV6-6,TGTGCCAGCAGTTTGGAACTAGCGGGGTATCGGTTCTTC,CASSLELAGYRFF
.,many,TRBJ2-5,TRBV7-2,TGTGCCAGCAGCCCATCGGGGCCCCCGGGAGTAGAGACCCAGTACTTC,CASSPSGPPGVETQYF
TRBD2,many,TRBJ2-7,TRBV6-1,TGTGCCAGCAGTGTTGAAGCGGGGGCCCCCTACGAGCAGTACTTC,CASSVEAGAPYEQYF
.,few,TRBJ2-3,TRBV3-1,TGTGCCAGCAGCCAAGGCCAGCCCCCCCGCACAGATACGCAGTATTTT,CASSQGQPPRTDTQYF
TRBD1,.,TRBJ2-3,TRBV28,TGTGCCGGCAGGGGCCACAGGGGGCCGGGGACAGATACGCAGTATTTT,CAGRGHRGPGTDTQYF
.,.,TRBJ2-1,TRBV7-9,TGTGCCAGCAGCTTAAAGGGAGACGGTGGGCAGTTCTTC,CASSLKGDGGQFF
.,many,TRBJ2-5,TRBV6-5,TGTGCCAGCAGTACGGGCTCAGGGGCGAAGACCCAGTACTTC,CASSTGSGAKTQYF
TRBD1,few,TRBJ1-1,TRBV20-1,TGCAGTGCTAGAGTTTTTTCGTGGACAGGGGGCTCGGACACTGAAGCTTTCTTT,CSARVFSWTGGSDTEAFF
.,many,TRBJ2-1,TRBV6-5,TGTGCCAGCTACCGGGGGCCCTACAATGAGCAGTTCTTC,CASYRGPYNEQFF
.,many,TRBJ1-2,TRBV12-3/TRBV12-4,TGTGCCAGCAGTTTAGCGCCCTATGGCTACACCTTC,CASSLAPYGYTF
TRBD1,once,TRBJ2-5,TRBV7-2,TGTGCCAGCAGCTTAGTTTTCGGGACAGGGAAGGATGAGCAGTACTTC,CASSLVFGTGKDEQYF
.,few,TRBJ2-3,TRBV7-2,TGTGCCAGCAGCGGCGGGACTTTGTACACAGATACGCAGTATTTT,CASSGGTLYTDTQYF
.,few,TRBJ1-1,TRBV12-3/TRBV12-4,TGTGCCGGCAGTTTAAGCAGAATGAACACTGAAGCTTTCTTT,CAGSLSRMNTEAFF
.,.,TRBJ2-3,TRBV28,TGTGCCAGCACCCGGCCCCCTAGCACAGATACGCAGTATTTT,CASTRPPSTDTQYF
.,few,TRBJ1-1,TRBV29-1,TGCACCTCAACAGGGCCGAACACTGAAGCTTTCTTT,CTSTGPNTEAFF
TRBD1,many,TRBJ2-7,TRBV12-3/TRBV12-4,TGTGCCAGCAGCTTGTTGGACAGGGGCCGCTACGAGCAGTACTTC,CASSLLDRGRYEQYF
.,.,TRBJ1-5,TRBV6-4,TGTGCCAGCAGTGTCGAGGGGGGGAATCAGCCCCAGCATTTT,CASSVEGGNQPQHF
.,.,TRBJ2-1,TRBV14,TGTGCCAGCAGCCCGGGACTCTCTTACAATGGGCAGTTCTTC,CASSPGLSYNGQFF
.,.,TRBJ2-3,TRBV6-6,TGTGCCAGCAGTTACTCGGCCCTCATAACAGATACGCAGTATTTT,CASSYSALITDTQYF
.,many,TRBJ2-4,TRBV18,TGTGCCAGCACCGAACGGAATGAATTTAAAAACATTCAGTACTTC,CASTERNEFKNIQYF
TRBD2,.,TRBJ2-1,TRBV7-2,TGTGCCAGCAGCCCGACTAGCGGGGTGTCCTACAATGAGCAGTTCTTC,CASSPTSGVSYNEQFF
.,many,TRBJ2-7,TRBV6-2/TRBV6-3,TGTGCCAGCAGTTACAACGGGGCCGCCTACGAGCAGTACTTC,CASSYNGAAYEQYF
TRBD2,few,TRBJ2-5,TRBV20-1,TGCAGTGCTAGTCGCGACGGAGGGACTAGCGGGAGGTCAGAGACCCAGTACTTC,CSASRDGGTSGRSETQYF
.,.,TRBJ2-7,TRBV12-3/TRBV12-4,TGTGCCAGCAGTTTAACCAGGGGGGATGGCGAGCAGTACTTC,CASSLTRGDGEQYF
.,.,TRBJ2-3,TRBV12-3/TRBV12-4,TGTGCCAGCAGTTTAGCGGGGGTGCAGGCAGATACGCAGTATTTT,CASSLAGVQADTQYF
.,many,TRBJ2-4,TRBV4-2,TGTGCCAGCAGCCAAGATTTGCCGGGGGCCCGAGGTGGCAAAAACATTCAGTACTTC,CASSQDLPGARGGKNIQYF